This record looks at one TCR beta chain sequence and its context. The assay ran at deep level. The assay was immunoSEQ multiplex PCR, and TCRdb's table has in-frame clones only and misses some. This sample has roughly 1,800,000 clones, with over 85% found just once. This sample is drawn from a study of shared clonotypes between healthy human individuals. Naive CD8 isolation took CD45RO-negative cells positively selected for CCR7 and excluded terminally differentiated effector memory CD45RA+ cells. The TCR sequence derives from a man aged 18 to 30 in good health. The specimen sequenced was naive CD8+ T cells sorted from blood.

CDR3 region: CASSQDVLGTQYF. For the CDR3, the DNA is TGCGCCAGCAGCCAAGATGTCCTCGGTACGCAGTATTTT. This chain connects TRBV4-3 to TRBJ2-3, with unresolved D. With 0 bases removed from V and 8 bases from J, the gap between germline ends came to 9 bases. Germline CDR1 LGHNA, CDR2 YSLEER. CDR3 size: 13 residues.